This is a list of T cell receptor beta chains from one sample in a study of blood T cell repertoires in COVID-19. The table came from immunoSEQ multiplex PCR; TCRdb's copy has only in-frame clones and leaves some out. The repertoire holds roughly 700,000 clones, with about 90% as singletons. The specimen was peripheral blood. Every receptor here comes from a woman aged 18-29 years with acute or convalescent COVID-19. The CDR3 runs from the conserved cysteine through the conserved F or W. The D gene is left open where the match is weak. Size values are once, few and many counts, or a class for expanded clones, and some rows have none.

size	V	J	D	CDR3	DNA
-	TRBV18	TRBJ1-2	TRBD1	CASQSGQAGGYTF	TGTGCCAGCCAGTCCGGACAGGCGGGTGGCTACACCTTC
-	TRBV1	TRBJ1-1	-	CTSRTPQVLNTEAFF	TGCACCAGCAGGACCCCACAGGTCTTGAACACTGAAGCTTTCTTT
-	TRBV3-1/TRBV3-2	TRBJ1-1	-	CASSQVGTSTEAFF	TGTGCCAGCAGCCAAGTGGGGACTTCGACTGAAGCTTTCTTT
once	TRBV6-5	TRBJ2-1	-	CASSYGRGHNEQFF	TGTGCCAGCAGTTACGGGCGGGGTCACAATGAGCAGTTCTTC
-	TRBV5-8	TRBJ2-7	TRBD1	CASSQTNRGASYEQYF	TGTGCCAGCAGCCAGACTAACAGGGGGGCGTCCTACGAGCAGTACTTC
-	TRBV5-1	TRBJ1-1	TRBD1	CASRRTGLTEAFF	TGCGCCAGTAGGCGGACAGGGCTCACTGAAGCTTTCTTT
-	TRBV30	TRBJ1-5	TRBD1	CAWSHLSTGGNQPQHF	TGTGCCTGGTCGCACCTCTCGACAGGGGGAAATCAGCCCCAGCATTTT
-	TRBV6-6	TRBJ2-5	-	CASSRHRERGQETQYF	TGTGCCAGCAGTCGACACAGGGAAAGGGGCCAAGAGACCCAGTACTTC
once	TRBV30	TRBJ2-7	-	CAWSARGEQYF	TGTGCCTGGAGTGCTCGCGGTGAGCAGTACTTC
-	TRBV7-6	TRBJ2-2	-	CASSRIGTELFF	TGTGCCAGCAGCCGGATAGGGACTGAGCTGTTTTTT
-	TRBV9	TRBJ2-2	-	CASSVGPTGELFF	TGTGCCAGCAGCGTAGGGCCAACCGGGGAGCTGTTTTTT
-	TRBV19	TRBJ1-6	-	CASSILSAGSPPLHF	TGTGCCAGTAGTATATTATCGGCAGGGTCCCCACCCCTCCACTTT
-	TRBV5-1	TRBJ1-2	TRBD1	CASSFRQGRYGYTF	TGCGCCAGCAGCTTCAGACAGGGGCGCTATGGCTACACCTTC
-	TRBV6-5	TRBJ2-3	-	CASTLGRGYTDTQYF	TGTGCCAGCACCCTAGGGAGGGGGTACACAGATACGCAGTATTTT
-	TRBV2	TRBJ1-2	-	CASTARAGYGYTF	TGTGCCAGCACGGCGAGGGCGGGATATGGCTACACCTTC
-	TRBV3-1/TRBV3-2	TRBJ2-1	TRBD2	CASTLAGGTYNEQFF	TGTGCCAGCACCTTAGCGGGGGGGACCTACAATGAGCAGTTCTTC
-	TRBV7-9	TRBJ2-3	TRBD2	CASSLSTSGDTDTQYF	TGTGCCAGCAGTTTATCGACTAGCGGTGACACAGATACGCAGTATTTT
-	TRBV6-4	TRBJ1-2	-	CASSDFSPGLDGYTF	TGTGCCAGCAGTGATTTCTCCCCCGGGTTGGATGGCTACACCTTC
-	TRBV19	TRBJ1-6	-	CASSTRDYNSPLHF	TGTGCCAGTAGTACCCGGGACTATAATTCACCCCTCCACTTT
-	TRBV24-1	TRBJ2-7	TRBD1	CATSDLGTGLYF	TGTGCCACCAGTGACCTGGGGACAGGGCTGTACTTC
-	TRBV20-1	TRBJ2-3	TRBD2	CSASGGTRGARTQYF	TGCAGTGCTAGTGGGGGGACTAGGGGAGCCCGTACGCAGTATTTT
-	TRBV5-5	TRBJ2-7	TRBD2	CASSLASGIYEQYF	TGTGCCAGCAGCTTGGCTAGCGGGATCTACGAGCAGTACTTC
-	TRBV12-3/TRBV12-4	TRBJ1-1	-	CASSILVTEAFF	-
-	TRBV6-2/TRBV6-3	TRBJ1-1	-	CASSAYQGTEAFF	TGTGCCAGCAGTGCTTATCAGGGGACTGAAGCTTTCTTT
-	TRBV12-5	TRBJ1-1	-	CASGGEGNTEAFF	TGTGCTAGTGGGGGGGAGGGGAACACTGAAGCTTTCTTT
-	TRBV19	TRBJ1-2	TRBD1	CASSTRDSKYGYTF	TGTGCCAGTAGTACCCGGGACAGCAAGTATGGCTACACCTTC
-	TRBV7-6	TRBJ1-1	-	CASSSGLSNTEAFF	TGTGCCAGCAGTTCGGGACTCTCGAACACTGAAGCTTTCTTT
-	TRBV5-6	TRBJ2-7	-	CASSLENGTYEQYF	TGTGCCAGCAGCTTGGAAAACGGGACCTACGAGCAGTACTTC
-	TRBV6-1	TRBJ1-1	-	CASSEVSMNTEAFF	TGTGCCAGCAGTGAAGTTAGTATGAACACTGAAGCTTTCTTT
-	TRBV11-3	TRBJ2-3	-	CASSFQGGTDTQYF	TGTGCCAGCAGCTTCCAGGGGGGAACAGATACGCAGTATTTT
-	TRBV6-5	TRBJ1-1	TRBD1	CASISGAGGYTEAFF	TGTGCCAGCATTAGTGGGGCAGGGGGATATACTGAAGCTTTCTTT
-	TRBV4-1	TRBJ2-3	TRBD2	CASSRSTSGGITDTQYF	TGCGCCAGCAGCCGAAGCACTAGCGGGGGGATCACAGATACGCAGTATTTT
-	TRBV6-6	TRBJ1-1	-	CASSRGTLNTEAFF	TGTGCCAGCAGTCGCGGGACACTGAACACTGAAGCTTTCTTT
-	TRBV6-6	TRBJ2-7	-	CASRASQPRDEQYF	TGTGCCAGCAGGGCGAGTCAACCCCGGGACGAGCAGTACTTC
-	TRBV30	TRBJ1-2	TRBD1	CAWSVGTGGASGYTF	TGTGCCTGGAGTGTCGGGACAGGGGGCGCGTCTGGCTACACCTTC
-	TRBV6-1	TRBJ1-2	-	CASSEGGTLNYGYTF	TGTGCCAGCAGTGAAGGAGGGACACTTAACTATGGCTACACCTTC
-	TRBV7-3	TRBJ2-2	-	CASSLRGNGELFF	TGTGCCAGCAGCTTACGCGGGAACGGGGAGCTGTTTTTT
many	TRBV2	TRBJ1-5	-	CASSGGQPSQPQHF	TGTGCCAGCAGTGGTGGGCAGCCCAGTCAGCCCCAGCATTTT
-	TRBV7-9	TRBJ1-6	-	CASSPLGSSYNSPLHF	TGTGCCAGCAGCCCACTAGGGAGCTCCTATAATTCACCCCTCCACTTT
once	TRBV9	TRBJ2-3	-	CASSSRPTDTQYF	TGTGCCAGCAGCAGCAGGCCGACAGATACGCAGTATTTT
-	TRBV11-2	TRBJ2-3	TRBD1	CASTPGQPTDTQYF	TGTGCCAGCACACCGGGACAGCCCACAGATACGCAGTATTTT
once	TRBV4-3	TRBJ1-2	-	CASSQDQSVPNYGYTF	TGCGCCAGCAGCCAAGACCAAAGCGTCCCTAACTATGGCTACACCTTC
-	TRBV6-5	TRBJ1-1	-	CASSYSSGRSTEAFF	TGTGCCAGCAGTTACTCGTCGGGAAGGAGCACTGAAGCTTTCTTT
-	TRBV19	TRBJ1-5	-	CASSIEGPGGQPQHF	TGTGCCAGTAGTATAGAAGGGCCCGGGGGTCAGCCCCAGCATTTT
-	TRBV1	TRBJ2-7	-	CTSSQDRDISTYEQYF	TGCACCAGCAGCCAAGACAGAGACATATCAACCTACGAGCAGTACTTC
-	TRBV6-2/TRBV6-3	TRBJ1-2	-	CASSYSIRLERNYGYTF	TGTGCCAGCAGTTACTCGATCCGTTTGGAGCGTAACTATGGCTACACCTTC
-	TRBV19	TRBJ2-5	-	CASAPRGETQYF	TGTGCCAGCGCGCCGCGCGGGGAGACCCAGTACTTC
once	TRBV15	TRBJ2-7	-	CATSSPTGATYEQYF	TGTGCCACCAGCAGCCCGACAGGTGCGACCTACGAGCAGTACTTC
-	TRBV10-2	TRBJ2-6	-	CASRGLGANVLTF	TGCGCCAGCAGGGGCCTTGGGGCCAACGTCCTGACTTTC
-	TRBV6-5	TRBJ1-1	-	CASSENQMKTEAFF	TGTGCCAGCAGCGAGAACCAAATGAAGACTGAAGCTTTCTTT
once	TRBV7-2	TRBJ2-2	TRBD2	CASSSEGLAGGRGGELFF	TGTGCCAGCAGCTCCGAGGGACTAGCGGGGGGGCGCGGCGGGGAGCTGTTTTTT
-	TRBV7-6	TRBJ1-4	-	CASSPRQVAAEKLFF	TGTGCCAGCAGTCCCCGCCAAGTGGCGGCTGAAAAACTGTTTTTT
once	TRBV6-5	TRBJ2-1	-	CASSRLNYNEQFF	TGTGCCAGCAGCCGTCTAAACTACAATGAGCAGTTCTTC